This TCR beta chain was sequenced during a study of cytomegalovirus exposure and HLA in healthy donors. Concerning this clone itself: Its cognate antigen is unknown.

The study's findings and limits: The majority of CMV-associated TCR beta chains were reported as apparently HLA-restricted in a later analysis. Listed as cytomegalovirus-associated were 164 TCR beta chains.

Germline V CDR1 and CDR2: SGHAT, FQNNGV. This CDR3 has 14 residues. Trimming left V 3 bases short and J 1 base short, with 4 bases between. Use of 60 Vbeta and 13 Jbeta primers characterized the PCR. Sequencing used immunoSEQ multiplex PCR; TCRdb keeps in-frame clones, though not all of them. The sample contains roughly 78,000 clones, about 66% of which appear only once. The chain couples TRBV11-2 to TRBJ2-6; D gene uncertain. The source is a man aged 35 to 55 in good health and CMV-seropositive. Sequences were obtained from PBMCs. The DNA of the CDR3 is TGTGCCAGCAGCTTTCTGTCTGGGGCCAACGTCCTGACTTTC. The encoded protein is CASSFLSGANVLTF. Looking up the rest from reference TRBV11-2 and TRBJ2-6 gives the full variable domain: EAGVAQSPRYKIIEKRQSVAFWCNPISGHATLYWYQQILGQGPKLLIQFQNNGVVDDSQLPKDRFSAERLKGVDSTLKIQPAKLEDSAVYLCASSFLSGANVLTFGAGSRLTVL.